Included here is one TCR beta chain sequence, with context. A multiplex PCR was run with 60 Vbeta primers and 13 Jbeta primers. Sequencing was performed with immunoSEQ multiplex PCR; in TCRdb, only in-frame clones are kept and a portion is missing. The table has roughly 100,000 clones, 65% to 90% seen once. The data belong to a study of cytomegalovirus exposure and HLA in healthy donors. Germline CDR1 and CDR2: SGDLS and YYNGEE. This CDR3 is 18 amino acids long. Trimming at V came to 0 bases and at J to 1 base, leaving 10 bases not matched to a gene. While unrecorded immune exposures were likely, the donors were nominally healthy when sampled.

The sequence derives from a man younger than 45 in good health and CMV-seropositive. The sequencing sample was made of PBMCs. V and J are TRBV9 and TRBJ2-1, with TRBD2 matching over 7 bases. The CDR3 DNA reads TGTGCCAGCAGCGTAGCTCTTCGGCCTAGCGGTTCCTACAATGAGCAGTTCTTC. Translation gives CASSVALRPSGSYNEQFF.